Described below is a single T cell receptor beta chain sequence and its context. The target antigen is unknown. The CDR3 totals 14 residues. V lost 5 bases and J lost 1; bases outside the gene matches: 5. Germline CDR1 LNHDA, CDR2 SQIVND (reference sequence). The sample is drawn from a study of cytomegalovirus exposure and HLA in healthy donors. Regarding the study as a whole: The records held CMV serostatus as the only immune exposure information. Published work reported that the classifier diagnosed cytomegalovirus status with high specificity and sensitivity. In a later analysis, productive TCRs from donors in an Asian-associated ancestry cluster reportedly carried fewer N-insertions than the cohort mean.

In the PCR, 60 Vbeta and 13 Jbeta primers were used. The assay was immunoSEQ multiplex PCR, and TCRdb's table has in-frame clones only and misses some. The data contain fewer than 250,000 clones, 82% of them singletons. This TCR derives from a man aged 35 to 55 in good health and CMV-seropositive. The V call is TRBV19, the J call TRBJ2-7; 7 bases align to TRBD1. The sequencing sample was made of PBMCs. In DNA form, the CDR3 reads TGTGCCAGTAGTTTACAGGGGTCTTCCTACGAGCAGTACTTC. Protein sequence: CASSLQGSSYEQYF.